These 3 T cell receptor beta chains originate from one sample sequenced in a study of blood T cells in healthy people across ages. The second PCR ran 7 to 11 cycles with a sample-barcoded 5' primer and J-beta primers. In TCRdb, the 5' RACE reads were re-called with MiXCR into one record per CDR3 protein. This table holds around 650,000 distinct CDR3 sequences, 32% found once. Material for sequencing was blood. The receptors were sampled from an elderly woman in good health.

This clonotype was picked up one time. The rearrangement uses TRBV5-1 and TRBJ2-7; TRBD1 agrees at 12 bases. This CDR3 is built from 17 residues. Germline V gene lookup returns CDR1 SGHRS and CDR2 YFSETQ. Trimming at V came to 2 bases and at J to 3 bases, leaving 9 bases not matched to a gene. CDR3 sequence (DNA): TGCGCCAGCAGCTTTACCGGGACAGGGGGCGACGGCTACGAGCAGTACTTC. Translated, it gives CASSFTGTGGDGYEQYF. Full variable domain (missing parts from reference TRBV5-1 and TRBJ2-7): KAGVTQTPRYLIKTRGQQVTLSCSPISGHRSVSWYQQTPGQGLQFLFEYFSETQRNKGNFPGRFSGRQFSNSRSEMNVSTLELGDSALYLCASSFTGTGGDGYEQYFGPGTRLTVT.

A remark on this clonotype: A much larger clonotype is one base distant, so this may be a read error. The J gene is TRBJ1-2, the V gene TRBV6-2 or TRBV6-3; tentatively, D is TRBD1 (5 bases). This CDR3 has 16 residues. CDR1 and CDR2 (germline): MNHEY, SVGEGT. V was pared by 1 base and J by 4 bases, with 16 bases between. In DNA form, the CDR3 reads TGTGCCAGCAGTTACTTCTTCGGGGACCCCAGCTATGGCTACACCTTC. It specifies CASSYFFGDPSYGYTF.

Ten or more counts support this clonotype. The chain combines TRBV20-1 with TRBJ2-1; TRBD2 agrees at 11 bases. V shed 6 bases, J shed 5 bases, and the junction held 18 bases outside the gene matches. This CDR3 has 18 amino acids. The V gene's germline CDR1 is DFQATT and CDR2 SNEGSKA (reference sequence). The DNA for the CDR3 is TGCAGTGCCATGGGAGCCCTAGCGGGGGGCCAAATCAACAATGAGCAGTTCTTC. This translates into CSAMGALAGGQINNEQFF.